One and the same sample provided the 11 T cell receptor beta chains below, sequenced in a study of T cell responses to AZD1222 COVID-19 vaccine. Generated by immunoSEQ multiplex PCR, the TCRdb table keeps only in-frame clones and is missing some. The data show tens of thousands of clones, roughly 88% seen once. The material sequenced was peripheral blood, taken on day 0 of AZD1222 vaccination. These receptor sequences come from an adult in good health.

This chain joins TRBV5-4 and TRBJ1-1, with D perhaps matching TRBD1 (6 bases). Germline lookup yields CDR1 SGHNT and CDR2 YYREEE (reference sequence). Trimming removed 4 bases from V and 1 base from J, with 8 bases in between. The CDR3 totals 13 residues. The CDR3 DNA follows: TGTGCCAGCAGCACAGGGCAGAACACTGAAGCTTTCTTT. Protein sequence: CASSTGQNTEAFF. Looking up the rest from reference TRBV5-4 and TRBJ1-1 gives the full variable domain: ETGVTQSPTHLIKTRGQQVTLRCSSQSGHNTVSWYQQALGQGPQFIFQYYREEENGRGNFPPRFSGLQFPNYSSELNVNALELDDSALYLCASSTGQNTEAFFGQGTRLTVV.

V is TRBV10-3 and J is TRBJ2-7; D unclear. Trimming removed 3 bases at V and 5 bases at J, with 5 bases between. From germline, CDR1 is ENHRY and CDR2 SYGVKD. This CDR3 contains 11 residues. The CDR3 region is CAISENNEQYF. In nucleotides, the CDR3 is TGTGCCATCAGTGAAAACAACGAGCAGTACTTC.

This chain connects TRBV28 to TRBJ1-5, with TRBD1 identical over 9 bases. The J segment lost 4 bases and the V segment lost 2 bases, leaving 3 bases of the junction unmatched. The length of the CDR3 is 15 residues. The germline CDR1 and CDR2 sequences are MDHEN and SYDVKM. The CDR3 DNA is TGTGCCAGCAGTTTAGGGACAGGGCCGAATCAGCCCCAGCATTTT. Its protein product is CASSLGTGPNQPQHF.

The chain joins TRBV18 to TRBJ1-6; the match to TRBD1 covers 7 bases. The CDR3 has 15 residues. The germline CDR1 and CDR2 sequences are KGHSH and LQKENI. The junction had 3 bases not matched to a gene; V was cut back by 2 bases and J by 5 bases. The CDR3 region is CASSPGTADNSPLHF. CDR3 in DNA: TGTGCCAGCTCACCAGGGACAGCTGATAATTCACCCCTCCACTTT. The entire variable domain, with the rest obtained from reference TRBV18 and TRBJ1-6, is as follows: NAGVMQNPRHLVRRRGQEARLRCSPMKGHSHVYWYRQLPEEGLKFMVYLQKENIIDESGMPKERFSAEFPKEGPSILRIQQVVRGDSAAYFCASSPGTADNSPLHFGNGTRLTVT.

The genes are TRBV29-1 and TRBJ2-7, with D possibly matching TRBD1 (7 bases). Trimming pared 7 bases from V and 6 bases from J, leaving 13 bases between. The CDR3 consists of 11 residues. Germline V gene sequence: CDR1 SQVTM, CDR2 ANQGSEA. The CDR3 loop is CSGTQGGEQYF. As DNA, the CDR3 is TGCAGCGGCACCCAGGGGGGCGAGCAGTACTTC.

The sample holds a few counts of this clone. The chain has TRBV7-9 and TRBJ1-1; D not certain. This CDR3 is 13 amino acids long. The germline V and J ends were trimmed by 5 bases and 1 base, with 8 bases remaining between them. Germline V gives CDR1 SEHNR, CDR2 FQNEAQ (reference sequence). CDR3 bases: TGTGCCAGCAGCGCCAATCAGAACACTGAAGCTTTCTTT. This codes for CASSANQNTEAFF.

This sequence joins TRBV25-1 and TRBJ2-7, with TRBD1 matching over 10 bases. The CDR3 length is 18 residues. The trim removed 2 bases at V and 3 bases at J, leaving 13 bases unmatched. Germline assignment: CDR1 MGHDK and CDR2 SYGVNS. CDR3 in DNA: TGTGCCAGCAGTGAACGGACAGGGGGGGCTAGATCCCTCTACGAGCAGTACTTC. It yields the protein CASSERTGGARSLYEQYF.

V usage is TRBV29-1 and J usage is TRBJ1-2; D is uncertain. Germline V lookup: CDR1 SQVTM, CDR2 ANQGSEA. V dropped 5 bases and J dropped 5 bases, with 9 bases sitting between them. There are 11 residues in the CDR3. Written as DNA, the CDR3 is TGCAGCGTTCCAGGACCGTATGGCTACACCTTC. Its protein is CSVPGPYGYTF.

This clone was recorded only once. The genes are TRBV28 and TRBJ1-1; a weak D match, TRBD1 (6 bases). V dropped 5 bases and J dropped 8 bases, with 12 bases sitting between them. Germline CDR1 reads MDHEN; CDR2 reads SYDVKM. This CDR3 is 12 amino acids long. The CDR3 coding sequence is TGTGCCAGCAGTACCGGACAGCGAGAAGCTTTCTTT. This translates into CASSTGQREAFF.

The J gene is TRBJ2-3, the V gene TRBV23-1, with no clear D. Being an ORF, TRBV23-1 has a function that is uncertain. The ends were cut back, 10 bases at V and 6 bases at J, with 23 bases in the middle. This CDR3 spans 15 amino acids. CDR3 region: CATNLVRSAHDTQYF. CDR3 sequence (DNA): TGCGCCACCAACCTCGTTAGGTCCGCTCACGATACGCAGTATTTT.

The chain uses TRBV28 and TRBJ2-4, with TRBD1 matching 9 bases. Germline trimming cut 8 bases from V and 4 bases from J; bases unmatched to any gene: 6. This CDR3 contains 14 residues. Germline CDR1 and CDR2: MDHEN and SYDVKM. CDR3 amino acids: CASGPGTGKNIQYF. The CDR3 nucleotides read TGTGCCAGCGGGCCCGGGACAGGGAAAAACATTCAGTACTTC.